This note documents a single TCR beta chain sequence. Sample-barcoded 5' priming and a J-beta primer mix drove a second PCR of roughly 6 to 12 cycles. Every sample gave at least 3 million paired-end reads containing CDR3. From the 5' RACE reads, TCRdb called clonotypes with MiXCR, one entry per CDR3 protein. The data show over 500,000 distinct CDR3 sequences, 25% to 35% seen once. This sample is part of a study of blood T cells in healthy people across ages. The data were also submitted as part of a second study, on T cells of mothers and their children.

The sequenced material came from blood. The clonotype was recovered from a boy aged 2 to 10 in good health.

The CDR3 loop reads CASISRSRVQAFF. In DNA, the CDR3 is TGTGCCAGCATTTCCCGTTCCAGGGTGCAAGCTTTCTTT. V and J are TRBV6-5 and TRBJ1-1; TRBD1 is a possible D gene (5 bases). Germline values: CDR1 MNHEY, CDR2 SVGAGI. V lost 7 bases and J 9 bases, leaving 18 bases between the germline ends. This CDR3 comprises 13 residues.